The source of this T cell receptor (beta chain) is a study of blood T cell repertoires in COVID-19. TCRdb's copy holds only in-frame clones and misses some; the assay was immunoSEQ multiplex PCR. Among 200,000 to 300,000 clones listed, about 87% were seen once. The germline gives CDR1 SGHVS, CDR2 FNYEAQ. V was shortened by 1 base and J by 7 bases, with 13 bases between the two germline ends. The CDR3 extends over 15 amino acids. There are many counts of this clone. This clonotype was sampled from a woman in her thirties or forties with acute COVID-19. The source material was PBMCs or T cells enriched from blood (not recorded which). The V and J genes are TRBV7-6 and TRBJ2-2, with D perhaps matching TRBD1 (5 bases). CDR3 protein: CASSLGAGSGGELFF. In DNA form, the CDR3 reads TGTGCCAGCAGCTTAGGAGCAGGGTCCGGCGGGGAGCTGTTTTTT. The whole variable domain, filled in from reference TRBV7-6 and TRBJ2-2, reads GAGVSQSPRYKVTKRGQDVALRCDPISGHVSLYWYRQALGQGPEFLTYFNYEAQQDKSGLPNDRFSAERPEGSISTLTIQRTEQRDSAMYRCASSLGAGSGGELFFGEGSRLTVL.